This TCR beta chain was captured by sequencing in a study of T-cell reconstitution after alpha-beta-depleted transplantation in children (dated by TCRdb to about 2016). The study in broad terms: T-cell immune reconstitution after TCRalphabeta/CD19-depleted allogeneic hematopoietic cell transplantation in children was quantitatively tracked in the study by means of TCR repertoire profiling. Study-wide findings and limitations: The apparently early alphabetaT-cell count recovery about two months after transplant was reportedly dependent on only several hundred rapidly expanded clones derived from non-depleted graft cells. In some patients, the high TCRbeta diversity seen at day 60 was put down to recipient T cells and intrathymic progenitors that had survived conditioning. Hyperexpanded clone frequencies declined over subsequent months; after one year, T-cell counts and TCRbeta diversity were mostly attributed to newly produced T cells.

This clonotype was seen many times. It lacks a known antigen. No quality values exist for individual bases; no much larger clone is one base distant. Library prep was done by PCR. Sequencing used an Illumina HiSeq 2500. TCR libraries were prepared with molecular barcoding, using unique molecular identifiers to normalize TCRbeta repertoire quantification. TCRdb reworked the public reads: Q25 trimming with fastp, MiXCR clone assembly, productive beta chains retained. For every CDR3 protein sequence, its rows merge into one entry that carries the most common genes and DNA. The sample profile shows hundreds of thousands of distinct CDR3 sequences; about 11% of them were found once. The ten biggest clones cover around 2.2% of the sample. CDR3 length: 16 amino acids, cysteine to phenylalanine. Kept here is only the CDR3 DNA, which spans 48 bases and is read in frame from base 1. The germline V and J ends show losses of 2 bases and 2 bases respectively, and no gene match explains 12 bases of the junction. CDR1 and CDR2 are read off the germline V gene as SQVTM and ANQGSEA.

Interpreted using the paper, the treatment or condition label stands for: allogeneic hematopoietic cell transplantation with graft depleted of TCRalphabeta T cells and CD19 B cells. The children who served as transplant recipients had been given grafts of TCRalphabeta/CD19-depleted allogeneic hematopoietic cells. The chain is encoded by TRBV29-1 joined to TRBJ2-7; 7 central nucleotides agree with TRBD2. This sequence originates from a child aged 2 to 15 with inherited bone marrow failure, due to receive a stem cell transplant. The input for sequencing was PBMCs, taken before TCRalphabeta/CD19-depleted stem cell transplant. The CDR3 protein: CSVEKIRDYSPYEQYF. The DNA sequence is as follows: TGCAGCGTTGAAAAGATACGGGACTACTCACCCTACGAGCAGTACTTC.